Shown below are 17 T cell receptor beta chains from a single sample sequenced in a study of cytomegalovirus exposure and HLA in healthy donors. This PCR relied on a set of 60 Vbeta primers and 13 Jbeta primers. Profiling relied on immunoSEQ multiplex PCR, and the TCRdb table lists in-frame clones only, not all of them. The table has around 190,000 clones, approximately 85% seen once; the top ten hold 1.5% to 2%. Source material: PBMCs. These TCRs come from a young man in good health and CMV-seronegative.

This clone was counted only a few times. This chain links TRBV6-1 with TRBJ2-2, with D hard to call. Germline CDR1 MNHNS, CDR2 SASEGT. The CDR3 totals 15 residues. V lost 8 bases and J 1 base, leaving 14 bases between the germline ends. The CDR3 DNA sequence: TGTGCCAGCGCACCCCGGGTCTTGAACACCGGGGAGCTGTTTTTT. It translates to CASAPRVLNTGELFF.

This clone occurred a few times. The chain has TRBV5-6 and TRBJ1-2, with D maybe TRBD1 (6 bases). The CDR3 runs 15 residues. Germline CDR1 and CDR2: SGHDT and YYEEEE. Deletions cut 0 bases from V and 2 bases from J, with 11 bases between. The DNA for the CDR3 is TGTGCCAGCAGCTTGGTCAGGGGCGGGAACTATGGCTACACCTTC. Residues: CASSLVRGGNYGYTF.

This sequence joins TRBV10-3 and TRBJ1-1, with D unclear. The germline V gene encodes CDR1 ENHRY and CDR2 SYGVKD. The CDR3 extends over 13 amino acids. Trimming removed 2 bases at V and 0 bases at J, with 4 bases between. CDR3 in DNA: TGTGCCATCAGTGAGACAGTGAACACTGAAGCTTTCTTT. Translated, it gives CAISETVNTEAFF.

The chain uses TRBV7-2 and TRBJ1-2; D may be TRBD1 (6 bases). The ends were cut back, 5 bases at V and 5 bases at J, with 15 bases in the middle. The CDR3 extends over 14 amino acids. Per germline, CDR1 SGHTA and CDR2 FQGNSA. The DNA for the CDR3 is TGTGCCAGCAGCCCGAAACTCCAGGGGTATGGCTACACCTTC. This sequence encodes CASSPKLQGYGYTF.

The chain recombines TRBV6-1 with TRBJ2-1, with 13 bases that match TRBD2. CDR1 MNHNS and CDR2 SASEGT come from the germline V gene. The V segment lost 6 bases and the J segment 7 bases; nucleotides outside the gene matches: 3. There are 14 residues in the CDR3. The CDR3 nucleotides read TGTGCCAGCAGACTAGCGGGGGGGCCTAATGAGCAGTTCTTC. Translation: CASRLAGGPNEQFF.

The chain employs TRBV15 and TRBJ2-7; possible D gene TRBD1, 6 bases. The V gene's germline CDR1 is LNHNV and CDR2 YYDKDF (reference sequence). Trimming left V 3 bases short and J 6 bases short, with 21 bases between. CDR3 length: 16 amino acids. In DNA, the CDR3 is TGTGCCACCAGCAGGTCATCATTCGGGACATCGGTCGAGCAGTACTTC. Amino acids: CATSRSSFGTSVEQYF.

The CDR3 protein is CASSWGTGGDYGYTF. As DNA, the CDR3 is TGCGCCAGCAGCTGGGGGACAGGGGGTGACTATGGCTACACCTTC. The V call is TRBV5-1, the J call TRBJ1-2; 11 bases are a match to TRBD1. The germline V gene has CDR1 SGHRS and CDR2 YFSETQ. Trimming removed 3 bases from V and 3 bases from J; junction bases left unmatched: 4. This CDR3 contains 15 residues.

The CDR3: CASSLPSGQGTNEKLFF. The CDR3 DNA reads as TGTGCCAGCAGTTTACCCTCCGGACAGGGCACTAATGAAAAACTGTTTTTT. This sequence joins TRBV28 and TRBJ1-4, with 8 bases matching TRBD1. Per germline, CDR1 MDHEN and CDR2 SYDVKM. V trimming: 2 bases; J trimming: 2 bases; junction bases outside the gene matches: 7. This CDR3 has 17 amino acids.

V usage is TRBV4-2 and J usage is TRBJ2-5; D is unclear. V was shortened by 2 bases and J by 4 bases, with 5 bases between the two germline ends. Germline-derived CDR1 and CDR2 are LGHNA and YNFKEQ. The CDR3 has 12 residues. Written as DNA, the CDR3 is TGTGCCAGCAGCCAACCTACAGAGACCCAGTACTTC. Residues: CASSQPTETQYF.

The table lists this clone with a count of one. This rearrangement joins TRBV5-1 to TRBJ2-7, with TRBD1 identical over 7 bases. This CDR3 has 13 amino acids. The trim removed 1 base at V and 4 bases at J, leaving 2 bases unmatched. Germline V gene data show CDR1 as SGHRS and CDR2 as YFSETQ. The CDR3 sequence: CASSLPTGYEQYF. The CDR3, as DNA: TGCGCCAGCAGCTTGCCGACAGGGTACGAGCAGTACTTC.

This clone was detected ten times or more. The chain combines TRBV4-1 with TRBJ1-5; no reliable D call. The V gene lost 4 bases and the J gene lost 1 base, with 11 bases spanning the gap. CDR1 is MGHRA and CDR2 is YSYEKL in the germline V gene. The CDR3 is 15 residues long. CDR3 in DNA: TGCGCCAGCAGCCGGGAGGGCCAGAGCAATCAGCCCCAGCATTTT. Residues: CASSREGQSNQPQHF.

V is TRBV4-3 and J is TRBJ1-2; TRBD1 might be the D (5 bases). V was shortened by 5 bases and J by 5 bases, with 18 bases between the two germline ends. CDR3 length: 15 amino acids. Germline CDR1 is LGHNA and CDR2 is YSLEER. The CDR3: CASSAQAGKAYGYTF. The CDR3 nucleotides are TGCGCCAGCAGCGCACAAGCAGGGAAGGCGTATGGCTACACCTTC.

This clone was seen a handful of times. J is TRBJ2-1 and V is TRBV9, with 12 bases lining up with TRBD2. The germline V gene encodes CDR1 SGDLS and CDR2 YYNGEE. Trimming removed 3 bases from V and 2 bases from J; junction bases left unmatched: 6. The CDR3 extends over 17 amino acids. In DNA, the CDR3 is TGTGCCAGCAGCGCACCGACTAGCGGGAGAGCCTACAATGAGCAGTTCTTC. Protein product: CASSAPTSGRAYNEQFF.

The chain is built from TRBV18 and TRBJ2-6; perhaps TRBD2 as D (5 bases). There are 17 residues in the CDR3. V was trimmed by 3 bases and J by 0 bases, leaving 12 bases between them. Germline V gene sequence: CDR1 KGHSH, CDR2 LQKENI. The DNA of the CDR3 is TGTGCCAGCTCACCCTTAGGACTGAACTCTGGGGCCAACGTCCTGACTTTC. Residues: CASSPLGLNSGANVLTF.

The chain employs TRBV19 and TRBJ2-3, with D perhaps TRBD2 (5 bases). Trimming removed 3 bases from V and 1 base from J, with 11 bases in between. This CDR3 comprises 15 residues. Germline V gives CDR1 LNHDA, CDR2 SQIVND (reference sequence). The CDR3 region is CASSMSGYGTDTQYF. The CDR3 nucleotides are TGTGCCAGTAGTATGTCGGGGTACGGCACAGATACGCAGTATTTT.

Here the CDR3 reads CASSQVFFSGTGGIQGQPQHF. DNA for the CDR3: TGCGCCAGCAGCCAAGTTTTTTTCTCCGGGACAGGGGGAATTCAGGGGCAGCCCCAGCATTTT. The gene calls are TRBV4-1 and TRBJ1-5; 11 bases match TRBD1. J lost 7 bases, V lost 1 base, and 21 bases had no gene match. CDR1 is MGHRA, CDR2 YSYEKL, per germline. The CDR3 is 21 amino acids.

The genes are TRBV7-9 and TRBJ2-5, with 8 bases lining up with TRBD2. V lost 2 bases to trimming and J lost 3 bases; unmatched junction nucleotides: 5. Germline V gene sequence: CDR1 SEHNR, CDR2 FQNEAQ (reference sequence). CDR3 size: 15 residues. The CDR3 coding sequence is TGTGCCAGCAGCTTAAAGGCGGGGGGAAAAGAGACCCAGTACTTC. Protein sequence: CASSLKAGGKETQYF.